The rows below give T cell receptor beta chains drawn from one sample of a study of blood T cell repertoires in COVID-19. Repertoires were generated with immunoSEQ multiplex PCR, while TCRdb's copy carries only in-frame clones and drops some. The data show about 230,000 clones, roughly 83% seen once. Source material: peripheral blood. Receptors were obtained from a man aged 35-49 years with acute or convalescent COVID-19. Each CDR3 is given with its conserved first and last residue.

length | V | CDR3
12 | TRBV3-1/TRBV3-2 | CASSYFNYEQYF
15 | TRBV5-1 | CASSLAGQGNEKLFF
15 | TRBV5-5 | CASSGGTSVHNEQFF
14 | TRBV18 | CASSRAGAAGELFF
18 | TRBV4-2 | CASSQDAAGWGRHNEQFF
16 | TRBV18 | CASSPKDRGHADTQYF
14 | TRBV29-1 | CSVEAGFSGNTIYF
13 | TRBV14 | CASSQERGHEQYF
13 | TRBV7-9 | CASSLQGLGGYTF
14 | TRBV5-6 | CASSLIPGQGKAFF
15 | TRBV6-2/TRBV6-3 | CASSYGDSSNEKLFF
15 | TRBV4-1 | CASSRPEQGARGYTF
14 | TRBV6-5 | CASSYRSTLYEQYF